The rows below give T cell receptor beta chains drawn from one sample of a study of shared clonotypes between healthy human individuals. TCRdb's table, derived via immunoSEQ multiplex PCR, lists solely in-frame clones and lacks some. The table has approximately 350,000 clones, 96% seen once. Sequencing was done on a sample of memory CD8+ T cells sorted from blood. The receptors were sampled from a man aged 30 to 45 in good health. Both conserved end residues are part of each CDR3. D genes are given only for firm matches. Clone size is stated in some rows and not others, as once, few, many or a class when expanded.

D gene	J gene	V gene	clone size	CDR3 DNA	CDR3 protein
-	TRBJ2-3	TRBV4-1	-	TGCGCCAGCAGCCAAAGATCTGGGATCTCGGGCGGCACAGATACGCAGTATTTT	CASSQRSGISGGTDTQYF
-	TRBJ1-2	TRBV20-1	once	TGCAGTGCTAGCAGAGAGTACGGCTACACCTTC	CSASREYGYTF
-	TRBJ2-7	TRBV5-1	-	TGCGCCAGCAGCTTGGCGGGTGACGAGCAGTACTTC	CASSLAGDEQYF
-	TRBJ2-4	TRBV5-1	-	TGCGCCAGCAGCTTGGAGTCGGTCAAAAACATTCAGTACTTC	CASSLESVKNIQYF
-	TRBJ2-1	TRBV5-1	-	TGCGCCAGCAGTCTCAGTAGCTCCTACAATGAGCAGTTCTTC	CASSLSSSYNEQFF
-	TRBJ1-3	TRBV7-9	-	TGTGCCAGCAGCTTAAAGGGATCTGGAAACACCATATATTTT	CASSLKGSGNTIYF
-	TRBJ1-3	TRBV7-9	-	TGTGCCAGCAGCTTGATCGCTGGAAACACCATATATTTT	CASSLIAGNTIYF
TRBD2	TRBJ2-3	TRBV25-1	-	TGTGCCAGCAGTGAATCAACTAGCGGGAGATCGCCGCAGTATTTT	CASSESTSGRSPQYF
-	TRBJ1-5	TRBV5-1	-	TGCGCCAGCAGCTTAGACTCCCCCAGCAATCAGCCCCAGCATTTT	CASSLDSPSNQPQHF
TRBD1	TRBJ1-6	TRBV11-2	-	TGTGCCAGCAGCTTAGCCCGGGACAGGTATTCACCCCTCCACTTT	CASSLARDRYSPLHF
TRBD1	TRBJ2-3	TRBV4-1	-	TGCGCCAGCAGCCACGAAAGAGGGGGGACAGGCAGAGATACGCAGTATTTT	CASSHERGGTGRDTQYF
-	TRBJ1-1	TRBV28	-	TGTGCCAGCACCCTACTCCGACAGAGCCCTGAAGCTTTCTTT	CASTLLRQSPEAFF
-	TRBJ1-3	TRBV6-1	-	TGTGCCAGCAGTGACCGCTCTGGAAACACCATATATTTT	CASSDRSGNTIYF
TRBD1	TRBJ2-5	TRBV18	-	TGTGCCAGCTCACCGAGGACAGGTCAAGAGACCCAGTACTTC	CASSPRTGQETQYF
-	TRBJ2-2	TRBV19	-	TGTGCCAGTACCCTAACCGATCGGGCCGGGGAGCTGTTTTTT	CASTLTDRAGELFF
-	TRBJ1-4	TRBV18	-	TGTGCCAGCTCACTCACTGAGGGTACTAATGAAAAACTGTTTTTT	CASSLTEGTNEKLFF
TRBD1	TRBJ2-5	TRBV19	-	TGTGCCAGTAGTATTTCCGGGACAGGGTGGGAGACCCAGTACTTC	CASSISGTGWETQYF
-	TRBJ2-3	TRBV19	-	TGTGCCAGTAGTATAACAGGGAGTAACGCAGATACGCAGTATTTT	CASSITGSNADTQYF
TRBD1	TRBJ1-1	TRBV5-1	-	TGCGCCAGCAGACCCCTGACAGGGGTGAACACTGAAGCTTTCTTT	CASRPLTGVNTEAFF
TRBD2	TRBJ2-3	TRBV5-1	-	TGCGCCAGCAGCTTGGAAGCGGGAGGGCTCACAGATACGCAGTATTTT	CASSLEAGGLTDTQYF
-	TRBJ2-3	TRBV11-3	-	TGTGCCAGCAGCAATAGGGGGAGTGGCACAGATACGCAGTATTTT	CASSNRGSGTDTQYF
-	TRBJ2-7	TRBV28	-	TGTGCCAGCAGTTTAGCGCGCTACGAGCAGTACTTC	CASSLARYEQYF
-	TRBJ2-1	TRBV20-1	-	TGCAGTGCTAGGAACCGAACCCAGTTCTTC	CSARNRTQFF